The 26 T cell receptor beta chains below all came from one sample that was sequenced in a study of T-cell memory formation after mild COVID-19. MiXCR was run by TCRdb on the 5' RACE reads, yielding one entry per CDR3 protein. The profile shows 400,000 to 500,000 distinct CDR3 sequences, less than 25% of them singletons. Sample: PBMCs or a T cell subset sorted from them (not recorded which). The origin of the receptors is an adult woman who had mild COVID-19 (a few samples of this study predate the infection). Cell type and time point are not known.

A few counts support this clonotype. The V gene is TRBV24-1, the J gene TRBJ2-1; 8 bases match TRBD1. V gave up 3 bases and J gave up 8 bases; unmatched junction bases: 5. In germline, CDR1 is KGHDR, CDR2 SFDVKD. This CDR3 region has 14 residues. The CDR3 bases are TGTGCCACCAGTGATCGGACAGGGAGCGATGAGCAGTTCTTC. It yields the protein CATSDRTGSDEQFF.

The rearrangement links TRBV9 to TRBJ2-3, with D unresolved. Germline CDR1 is SGDLS and CDR2 is YYNGEE. V lost 2 bases to trimming and J lost 4 bases, with 8 bases between them. The CDR3 is 13 amino acids. CDR3 nucleotides: TGTGCCAGCAGCGTCAGGTTCTCAGATACGCAGTATTTT. This encodes CASSVRFSDTQYF.

This clonotype occurred many times. The chain combines TRBV5-1 with TRBJ1-1; 8 bases are shared with TRBD1. Looked up from germline, CDR1 is SGHRS and CDR2 is YFSETQ. Trimming took 2 bases from V and 0 from J; bases not matched to a gene: 6. CDR3 size: 16 residues. CDR3 in DNA: TGCGCCAGCAGCTTCCAGGGGGCTTTGCTGAACACTGAAGCTTTCTTT. Protein: CASSFQGALLNTEAFF.

The rearrangement uses TRBV7-3 and TRBJ2-2, with a tentative D call TRBD1 (6 bases). V was shortened by 4 bases and J by 2 bases, with 14 bases between the two germline ends. Germline CDR1 SGHTA, CDR2 FQGTGA. The CDR3 spans 16 residues. This CDR3 reads CASSSRQEANTGELFF. CDR3 in DNA: TGTGCCAGCAGCTCCCGACAGGAGGCTAACACCGGGGAGCTGTTTTTT.

In its sample, this clonotype was seen a few times. The V gene is TRBV20-1, the J gene TRBJ1-6; D possibly corresponds to TRBD1 (6 bases). The CDR3 covers 13 residues. CDR1 and CDR2 (germline): DFQATT, SNEGSKA (reference sequence). Trimming pared 2 bases from V and 10 bases from J, leaving 12 bases between. The CDR3: CSARRQEQSPLHF. DNA of the CDR3: TGCAGTGCTAGAAGACAGGAACAGTCACCCCTCCACTTT.

V usage is TRBV7-9 and J usage is TRBJ1-5; D is perhaps TRBD1 (5 bases). This CDR3 contains 17 residues. Trimming left V 5 bases short and J 2 bases short, with 19 bases between. Germline assignment: CDR1 SEHNR and CDR2 FQNEAQ (reference sequence). CDR3 coding DNA: TGTGCCAGCAGCAGGGGCGGGTTGGGGGATCGCAATCAGCCCCAGCATTTT. Amino acid sequence: CASSRGGLGDRNQPQHF.

The genes are TRBV24-1 and TRBJ2-2; D might be TRBD1 or TRBD2, each matching 6 bases. Germline V lookup: CDR1 KGHDR, CDR2 SFDVKD. Trimming removed 0 bases from V and 4 bases from J, with 17 bases in between. The CDR3 sequence is 18 residues long. CDR3 bases: TGTGCCACCAGTGATTTGCGCGGGGCAGGGGCGAGCACCGGGGAGCTGTTTTTT. Its translation is CATSDLRGAGASTGELFF.

J is TRBJ1-2 and V is TRBV7-2; 8 bases are shared with TRBD1. V dropped 5 bases and J dropped 5; count of bases not matched to a gene: 10. CDR3 length: 15 residues. In germline, CDR1 is SGHTA, CDR2 FQGNSA. CDR3 sequence (DNA): TGTGCCAGCAGCCCGACAGGGGCTAACTCTTATGGCTACACCTTC. Translating it yields CASSPTGANSYGYTF.

The chain has TRBV6-2 or TRBV6-3 and TRBJ2-5; D is uncertain. The ends were cut back, 0 bases at V and 5 bases at J, with 19 bases in the middle. CDR1 and CDR2 (germline): MNHEY, SVGEGT. The CDR3 is 17 residues long. CDR3 protein: CASSYSFLLRTRETQYF. The CDR3 DNA sequence: TGTGCCAGCAGTTACTCGTTTCTTCTCCGGACGAGGGAGACCCAGTACTTC.

In this sample, this clonotype turned up a few times. V and J are TRBV12-3 or TRBV12-4 and TRBJ2-7; unclear D gene. The CDR3 runs 14 residues. The V and J ends lost 4 bases and 5 bases respectively, with 15 bases between them. CDR3 sequence reads: CASSSLGVFDEQYF. The CDR3, as DNA: TGTGCCAGCAGTTCGCTAGGAGTCTTCGACGAGCAGTACTTC.

This clonotype has more than one count but fewer than ten. The V gene is TRBV29-1, the J gene TRBJ2-3, with D perhaps matching TRBD2 (6 bases). The V gene lost 7 bases and the J gene lost 1 base, with 18 bases spanning the gap. Per the germline V gene, CDR1 is SQVTM and CDR2 is ANQGSEA. CDR3 size: 15 residues. The CDR3 region is CSGGAGSGRTDTQYF. DNA of the CDR3: TGCAGCGGTGGGGCGGGGAGCGGACGCACAGATACGCAGTATTTT.

CDR3 in amino acids: CASSQVDRVNEQFF. The CDR3 DNA reads TGTGCCAGCAGCCAAGTTGATAGGGTAAATGAGCAGTTCTTC. J is TRBJ2-1 and V is TRBV4-2; D uncertain. V was trimmed by 1 base and J by 7 bases, leaving 11 bases between them. CDR3 length: 14 amino acids. From germline, CDR1 is LGHNA and CDR2 YNFKEQ.

V gene TRBV7-9 combines with J gene TRBJ1-2; 7 positions agree with TRBD1. The germline V gene has CDR1 SEHNR and CDR2 FQNEAQ (reference sequence). V lost 1 base to trimming and J lost 3 bases; unmatched junction nucleotides: 11. This CDR3 is 17 amino acids long. CDR3 DNA sequence: TGTGCCAGCAGCTTAGGCGGTAGGACAGGAAAAGACTATGGCTACACCTTC. The encoded protein is CASSLGGRTGKDYGYTF.

V gene TRBV23-1 combines with J gene TRBJ2-7; D might be TRBD1 (6 bases). TRBV23-1 is noted as an ORF with a role that remains uncertain. This CDR3 has 13 amino acids. V lost 6 bases and J 5 bases, leaving 14 bases between the germline ends. The CDR3 DNA reads as TGCGCCAGCAGCCACAGGGAATGCAACGAGCAGTACTTC. Residues: CASSHRECNEQYF.

V usage is TRBV6-5 and J usage is TRBJ1-5; D not resolved. The CDR3 is 13 amino acids. Trimming cost V 6 bases and J 2 bases, with 8 bases left between them. Germline CDR1 and CDR2: MNHEY and SVGAGI. CDR3 nucleotides: TGTGCCAGCAGGGCGGGTGGCAATCAGCCCCAGCATTTT. Amino acid sequence: CASRAGGNQPQHF.

This clonotype came up many times. Sequence at one end of the junction differs from germline and may be a read error. V gene TRBV3-1 combines with J gene TRBJ2-7; D unresolved. The germline V gene has CDR1 LGHDT and CDR2 YNNKEL (reference sequence). The CDR3 runs 11 residues. The CDR3 is CASSRNYEQYF. The CDR3 DNA reads as TGCGCCAGCAGCCGGAACTACGAGCAGTACTTC.

This clonotype has more than one count but fewer than ten. The chain joins TRBV7-2 to TRBJ2-1; 8 nucleotides align to TRBD2. V was pared by 5 bases and J by 5 bases, with 8 bases of the junction left unmatched. CDR1 SGHTA and CDR2 FQGNSA come from the germline V gene. CDR3 length: 15 amino acids. The CDR3 region has the DNA TGTGCCAGCAGCCCCATGGGCGGGAGGAACAATGAGCAGTTCTTC. It yields the protein CASSPMGGRNNEQFF.

Here the CDR3 DNA reads TGTGCCACCAGCAGAGGACAGGGCACAGATACGCAGTATTTT. The encoded protein is CATSRGQGTDTQYF. This chain joins TRBV15 and TRBJ2-3; perhaps TRBD1 as D (6 bases). V gave up 1 base and J gave up 1 base, with 6 bases separating them. Germline V gene lookup returns CDR1 LNHNV and CDR2 YYDKDF (reference sequence). CDR3 length equals 14 residues.

This clonotype was counted only a few times. The chain uses TRBV4-1 and TRBJ2-7, with 8 bases identical to TRBD2. V lost 1 base, J lost 3 bases, and 5 bases stayed unmatched. The germline gives CDR1 MGHRA, CDR2 YSYEKL. The CDR3 is 15 residues long. Here the CDR3 reads CASSQGREGLYEQYF. The CDR3 DNA is TGCGCCAGCAGCCAAGGTCGGGAGGGACTCTACGAGCAGTACTTC.

This clonotype was found once. The chain links TRBV10-3 to TRBJ1-5; D is unresolved. The CDR3 consists of 13 residues. Trimming removed 0 bases at V and 6 bases at J, with 6 bases between. The V gene's germline CDR1 is ENHRY and CDR2 SYGVKD. The CDR3 loop is CAISESPVQPQHF. CDR3 coding DNA: TGTGCCATCAGTGAGTCCCCGGTTCAGCCCCAGCATTTT.

Many counts were recorded for this clonotype. This chain uses TRBV6-1 with TRBJ2-7, with D unclear. Germline CDR1 is MNHNS and CDR2 is SASEGT. The V and J ends lost 6 bases and 3 bases respectively, with 3 bases between them. CDR3 size: 10 residues. The CDR3 spells CASRDYEQYF. As DNA, the CDR3 is TGTGCCAGCAGGGACTACGAGCAGTACTTC.

The rearrangement links TRBV7-6 to TRBJ2-7; 7 nucleotides align to TRBD2. Germline CDR1 and CDR2: SGHVS and FNYEAQ. J lost 3 bases, V lost 1 base, and 9 bases had no gene match. The CDR3 contains 16 residues. The CDR3 DNA is TGTGCCAGCAGCTTAGGGCCGGGAGCGGGGTACTACGAGCAGTACTTC. It codes for CASSLGPGAGYYEQYF.

J is TRBJ1-2 and V is TRBV6-1; D gene uncertain. The CDR3 spans 15 residues. Looked up from germline, CDR1 is MNHNS and CDR2 is SASEGT. The V gene lost 4 bases and the J gene lost 4 bases, with 16 bases spanning the gap. CDR3 amino acids: CASSGAAGGSYGYTF. The CDR3 nucleotides are TGTGCCAGCAGTGGGGCGGCAGGCGGATCCTATGGCTACACCTTC.

In its sample, this clonotype was seen once. A much larger clone is a single base away; this may be a read error. The CDR3 DNA reads TGTGACAGCAGCGCCTCCCTGACTAGCGTATCGGATACGCAGTATTTT. This encodes CDSSASLTSVSDTQYF. V and J are TRBV11-3 and TRBJ2-3; 8 bases line up with TRBD2. CDR1 is SGHNT and CDR2 is YENEEA in the germline V gene. This CDR3 contains 16 residues.

This clonotype has just a few counts. J is TRBJ1-1 and V is TRBV5-1; 9 bases are shared with TRBD1. The V segment lost 4 bases and the J segment 5 bases; nucleotides outside the gene matches: 9. The CDR3 is 15 residues long. Per germline, CDR1 SGHRS and CDR2 YFSETQ. Here the CDR3 reads CASSKVDRGGTEAFF. The CDR3, as DNA: TGCGCCAGCAGCAAAGTGGACAGGGGTGGTACTGAAGCTTTCTTT. The complete variable domain, with remaining parts taken from reference TRBV5-1 and TRBJ1-1, reads KAGVTQTPRYLIKTRGQQVTLSCSPISGHRSVSWYQQTPGQGLQFLFEYFSETQRNKGNFPGRFSGRQFSNSRSEMNVSTLELGDSALYLCASSKVDRGGTEAFFGQGTRLTVV.

This clonotype was observed at least ten times. This chain uses TRBV7-2 with TRBJ1-2; D not certain. Germline values: CDR1 SGHTA, CDR2 FQGNSA. V was cut by 5 bases and J by 3 bases, with 7 bases left in between. The length of the CDR3 is 12 residues. As DNA, the CDR3 is TGTGCCAGCAGCCCAAGGGACTATGGCTACACCTTC. Residues: CASSPRDYGYTF.